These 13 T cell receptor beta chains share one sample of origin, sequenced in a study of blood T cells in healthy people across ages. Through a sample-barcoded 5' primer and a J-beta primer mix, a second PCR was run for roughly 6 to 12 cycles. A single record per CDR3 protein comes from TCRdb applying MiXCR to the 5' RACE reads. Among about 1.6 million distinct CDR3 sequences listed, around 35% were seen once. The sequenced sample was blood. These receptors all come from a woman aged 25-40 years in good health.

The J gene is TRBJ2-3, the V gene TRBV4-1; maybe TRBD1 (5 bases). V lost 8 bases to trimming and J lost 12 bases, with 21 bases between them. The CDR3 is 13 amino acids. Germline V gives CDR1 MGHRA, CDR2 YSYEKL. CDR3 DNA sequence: TGCGCCAGCTACGATTACAGGTCGGCCAACCAGTATTTT. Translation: CASYDYRSANQYF.

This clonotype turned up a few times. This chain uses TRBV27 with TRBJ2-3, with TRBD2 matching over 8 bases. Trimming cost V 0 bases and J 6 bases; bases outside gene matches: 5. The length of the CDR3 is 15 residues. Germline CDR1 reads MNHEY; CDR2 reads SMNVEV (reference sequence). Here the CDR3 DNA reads TGTGCCAGCAGTTTATCTCGACTAGCGCGGGATACGCAGTATTTT. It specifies CASSLSRLARDTQYF.

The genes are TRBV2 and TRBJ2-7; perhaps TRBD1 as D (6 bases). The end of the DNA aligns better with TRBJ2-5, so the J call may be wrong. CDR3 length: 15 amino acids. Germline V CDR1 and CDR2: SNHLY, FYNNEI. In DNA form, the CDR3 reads TGTGCCAGCAGGCCGAGTGAGACAGGTGGAGAGACCCAGTACTTC. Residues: CASRPSETGGETQYF.

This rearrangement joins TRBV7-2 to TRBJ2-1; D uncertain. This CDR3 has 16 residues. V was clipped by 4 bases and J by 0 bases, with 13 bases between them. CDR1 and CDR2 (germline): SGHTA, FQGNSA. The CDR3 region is CASSSSLEASYNEQFF. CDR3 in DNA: TGTGCCAGCAGCTCATCTCTAGAGGCCTCCTACAATGAGCAGTTCTTC.

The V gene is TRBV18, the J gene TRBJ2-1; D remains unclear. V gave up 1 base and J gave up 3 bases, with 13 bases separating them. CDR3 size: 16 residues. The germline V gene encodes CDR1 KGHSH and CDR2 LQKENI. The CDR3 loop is CASSPQGTLIYNEQFF. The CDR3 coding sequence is TGTGCCAGCTCACCACAGGGCACCCTAATCTACAATGAGCAGTTCTTC.

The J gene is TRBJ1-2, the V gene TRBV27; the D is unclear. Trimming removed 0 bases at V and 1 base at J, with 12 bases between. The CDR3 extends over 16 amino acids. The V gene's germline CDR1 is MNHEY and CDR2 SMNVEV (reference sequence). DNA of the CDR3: TGTGCCAGCAGTTTATCGTACGGGAGGCATAACTATGGCTACACCTTC. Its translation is CASSLSYGRHNYGYTF.

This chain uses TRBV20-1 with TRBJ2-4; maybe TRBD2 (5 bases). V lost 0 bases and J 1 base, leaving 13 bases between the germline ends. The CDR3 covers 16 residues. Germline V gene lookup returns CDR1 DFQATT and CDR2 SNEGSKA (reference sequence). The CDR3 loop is CSARDNSGEAKNIQYF. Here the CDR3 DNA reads TGCAGTGCTAGAGACAATAGTGGGGAGGCCAAAAACATTCAGTACTTC.

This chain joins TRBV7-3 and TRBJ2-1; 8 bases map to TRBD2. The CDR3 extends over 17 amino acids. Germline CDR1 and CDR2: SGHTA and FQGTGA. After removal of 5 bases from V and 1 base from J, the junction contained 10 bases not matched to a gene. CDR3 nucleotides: TGTGCCAGCAGCCCCGGGGGTAGCGGGGTTTCCTACAATGAGCAGTTCTTC. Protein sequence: CASSPGGSGVSYNEQFF.

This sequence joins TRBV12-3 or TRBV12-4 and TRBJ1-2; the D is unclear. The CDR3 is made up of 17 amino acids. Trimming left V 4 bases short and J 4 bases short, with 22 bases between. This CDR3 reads CASSSAPDPIPLYGYTF. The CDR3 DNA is TGTGCCAGCAGTTCCGCCCCTGATCCTATCCCGCTCTATGGCTACACCTTC.

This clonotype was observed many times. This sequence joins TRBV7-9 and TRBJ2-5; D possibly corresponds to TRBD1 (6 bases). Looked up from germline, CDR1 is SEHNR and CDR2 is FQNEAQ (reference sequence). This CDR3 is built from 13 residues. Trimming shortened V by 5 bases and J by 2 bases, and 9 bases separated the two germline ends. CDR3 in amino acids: CASSGGRQETQYF. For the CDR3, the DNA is TGTGCCAGCAGCGGGGGCCGACAAGAGACCCAGTACTTC.

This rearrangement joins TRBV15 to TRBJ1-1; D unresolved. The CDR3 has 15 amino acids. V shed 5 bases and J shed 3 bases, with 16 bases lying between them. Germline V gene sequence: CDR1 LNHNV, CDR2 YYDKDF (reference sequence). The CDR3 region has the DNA TGTGCCACCAGCCAAAAAAGGTCCCAGGACACTGAAGCTTTCTTT. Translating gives CATSQKRSQDTEAFF.

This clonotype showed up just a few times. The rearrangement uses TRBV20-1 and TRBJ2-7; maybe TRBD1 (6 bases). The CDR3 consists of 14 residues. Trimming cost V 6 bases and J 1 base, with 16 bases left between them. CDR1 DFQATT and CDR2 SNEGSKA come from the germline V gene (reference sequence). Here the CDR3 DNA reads TGCAGTGCCTTGGACAGAAAGGGATCCTACGAGCAGTACTTC. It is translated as CSALDRKGSYEQYF.

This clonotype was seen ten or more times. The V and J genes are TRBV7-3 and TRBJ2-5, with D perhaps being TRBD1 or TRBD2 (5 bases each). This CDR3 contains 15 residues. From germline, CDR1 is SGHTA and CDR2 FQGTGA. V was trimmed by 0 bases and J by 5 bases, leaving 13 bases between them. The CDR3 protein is CASSLTMGPWETQYF. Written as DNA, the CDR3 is TGTGCCAGCAGCTTAACGATGGGACCTTGGGAGACCCAGTACTTC.